A single TCR beta chain is shown here with its context. Antigen specificity is unknown. The data stem from a study of T cells and Merkel cell carcinoma outcomes. Assay: immunoSEQ multiplex PCR; the TCRdb copy retains only in-frame clones and omits some. This sample has some 19,000 clones, with around 80% found just once. Germline-derived CDR1 and CDR2 are SGHDN and FVKESK. The junction had 7 bases not matched to a gene; V was cut back by 4 bases and J by 5 bases. The length of the CDR3 is 15 residues. Study conclusions and caveats: Reportedly, T-cell repertoire with density predicts Merkel cell carcinoma outcomes.

The chain recombines TRBV14 with TRBJ1-3; 8 bases align to TRBD1. This clonotype was sampled from a human donor with Merkel cell carcinoma. The sample comprised tumor tissue from Merkel cell carcinoma. The CDR3 is CASSLGQGPRNTIYF. For the CDR3, the DNA is TGTGCCAGCAGCCTTGGACAGGGCCCGCGAAACACCATATATTTT.